Detailed here is one T cell receptor (beta chain). Its target is not known. The length of the CDR3 is 13 residues. CDR1 and CDR2 from the germline V gene are MNHEY and SVGAGI. V was cut by 5 bases and J by 5 bases, with 13 bases left in between. This record comes from a study of shared clonotypes between healthy human individuals. The overall study: CD4 naive and memory got three plates each, CD8 naive two, CD8 memory one. Notes on the study in general: The study found lower generation probabilities in non-shared clonotypes than in those shared by all four donors. A few donors had 5% to 6.5% of their naive CD4 clonotypes in common.

Each subset's genomic DNA was split evenly across several immunoSEQ plates. TCRdb's copy holds only in-frame clones and misses some; the assay was immunoSEQ multiplex PCR. The data show roughly 2.2 million clones, just under 95% seen once. This clonotype was obtained from a man between 18 and 35 years old in good health. Some clones in this sample may be carry-over from other donors' samples. The sequenced material came from naive CD4+ T cells from PBMCs. Regarding subset: CD45RA+ positively selected. The V gene is TRBV6-5, the J gene TRBJ2-7; D is ambiguous. The CDR3 DNA is TGTGCCAGCAGTAAACCCGGAACCGACGAGCAGTACTTC. It codes for CASSKPGTDEQYF.